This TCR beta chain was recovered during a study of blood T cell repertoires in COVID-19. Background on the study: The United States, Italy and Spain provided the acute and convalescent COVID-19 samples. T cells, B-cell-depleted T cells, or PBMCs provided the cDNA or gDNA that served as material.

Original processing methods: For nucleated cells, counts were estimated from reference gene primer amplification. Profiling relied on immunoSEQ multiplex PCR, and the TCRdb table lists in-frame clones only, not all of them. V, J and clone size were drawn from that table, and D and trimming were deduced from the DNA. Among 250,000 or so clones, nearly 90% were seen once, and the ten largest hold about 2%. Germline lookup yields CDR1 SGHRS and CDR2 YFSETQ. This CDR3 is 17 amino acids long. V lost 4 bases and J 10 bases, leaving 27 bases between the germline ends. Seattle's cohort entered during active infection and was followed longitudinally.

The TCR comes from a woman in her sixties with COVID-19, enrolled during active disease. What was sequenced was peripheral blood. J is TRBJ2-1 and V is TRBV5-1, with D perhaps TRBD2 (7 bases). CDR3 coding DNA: TGCGCCAGCAGCCCCCGAGGGGGGGCCGATGTCTCAGGCGAGCAGTTCTTC. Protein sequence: CASSPRGGADVSGEQFF.